These 27 T cell receptor beta chains were sequenced from one sample in a study of cytotoxic CD8 clonotypes in ibrutinib-treated CLL. Sequencing used immunoSEQ multiplex PCR; TCRdb keeps in-frame clones, though not all of them. The sample lists 250,000 to 350,000 clones; around 76% were seen once. The source was PBMCs, collected at disease progression, from a patient treated with ibrutinib. The source is a human donor with chronic lymphocytic leukemia.

The chain carries TRBV29-1 and TRBJ2-5; TRBD1 aligns across 7 bases. Germline CDR1 SQVTM, CDR2 ANQGSEA. The junction had 4 bases not matched to a gene; V was cut back by 4 bases and J by 5 bases. This CDR3 comprises 12 residues. This chain's CDR3 is CSVVDRAETQYF. The CDR3 nucleotides read TGCAGCGTTGTTGACAGGGCCGAGACCCAGTACTTC.

A word on this clone: The sample contains more than one DNA sequence encoding this CDR3. The chain employs TRBV29-1 and TRBJ1-1; 11 positions agree with TRBD1. J gave up 5 bases and V 5 bases, and 4 bases lay outside the gene matches. The CDR3 contains 13 residues. Germline V lookup: CDR1 SQVTM, CDR2 ANQGSEA. This CDR3 is CSVPGQGGTEAFF. CDR3 nucleotides: TGCAGCGTTCCGGGACAGGGGGGGACTGAAGCTTTCTTT. The full variable domain, with the rest looked up from reference TRBV29-1 and TRBJ1-1, is SAVISQKPSRDICQRGTSLTIQCQVDSQVTMMFWYRQQPGQSLTLIATANQGSEATYESGFVIDKFPISRPNLTFSTLTVSNMSPEDSSIYLCSVPGQGGTEAFFGQGTRLTVV.

About this clone: Other DNA sequences in this sample translate to the same CDR3. The rearrangement uses TRBV28 and TRBJ2-7; TRBD1 matches at 11 bases. The germline gives CDR1 MDHEN, CDR2 SYDVKM. This CDR3 comprises 16 residues. V was pared by 3 bases and J by 4 bases, with 8 bases of the junction left unmatched. The CDR3 DNA sequence: TGTGCCAGCAGTTTTCCCCGGGACAGGGGGTTTTACGAGCAGTACTTC. Protein sequence: CASSFPRDRGFYEQYF.

V gene TRBV18 combines with J gene TRBJ2-7; 8 bases fit TRBD1. There are 12 residues in the CDR3. V was pared by 9 bases and J by 2 bases, with 3 bases of the junction left unmatched. Germline values: CDR1 KGHSH, CDR2 LQKENI. The chain's CDR3 is CASQGATYEQYF. In DNA, the CDR3 is TGTGCCAGTCAGGGGGCCACCTACGAGCAGTACTTC.

The chain joins TRBV27 to TRBJ2-7; 10 nucleotides line up with TRBD1. This CDR3 region has 14 residues. The V gene's germline CDR1 is MNHEY and CDR2 SMNVEV (reference sequence). The ends lost 5 bases at V and 3 bases at J; junction bases unmatched: 4. In DNA form, the CDR3 reads TGTGCCAGCAGTATCCGGGACAGGGGCTACGAGCAGTACTTC. This sequence encodes CASSIRDRGYEQYF.

This clone was recorded a few times. DNA of the CDR3: TGTGCCAGCAGTTTCCTCTGGACAGGGGGCAATCAGCCCCAGCATTTT. Residues: CASSFLWTGGNQPQHF. The V call is TRBV6-5, the J call TRBJ1-5; 9 bases fit TRBD1. Germline CDR1 and CDR2: MNHEY and SVGAGI. The CDR3 loop spans 16 amino acids. The junction had 6 bases not matched to a gene; V was cut back by 4 bases and J by 2 bases.

The chain joins TRBV11-2 to TRBJ2-7; 8 positions match TRBD1. There are 15 residues in the CDR3. Unmatched junction bases numbered 8, after V lost 5 bases and J lost 2 bases. Per germline, CDR1 SGHAT and CDR2 FQNNGV. The CDR3 reads CASSTYRGVAYEQYF. CDR3 sequence (DNA): TGTGCCAGCAGCACTTACAGGGGGGTGGCCTACGAGCAGTACTTC.

The CDR3 DNA follows: TGCGCCAGCAGCCTCGGGGAACTCTCTGGAAACACCATATATTTT. Protein product: CASSLGELSGNTIYF. V and J are TRBV4-1 and TRBJ1-3; no clear D. Trimming removed 4 bases at V and 0 bases at J, with 10 bases between. CDR3 length: 15 residues. Looked up from germline, CDR1 is MGHRA and CDR2 is YSYEKL.

A few counts support this clone. The rearrangement links TRBV18 to TRBJ1-6; possible D gene TRBD1, 5 bases. Trimming took 5 bases from V and 10 from J, leaving 15 bases between them. The CDR3 is 14 residues long. The germline V gene has CDR1 KGHSH and CDR2 LQKENI. This chain's CDR3 is CASSIGVSGSPLHF. CDR3 bases: TGTGCCAGCTCAATCGGGGTATCAGGGTCACCCCTCCACTTT. The complete variable domain, with remaining parts taken from reference TRBV18 and TRBJ1-6, reads NAGVMQNPRHLVRRRGQEARLRCSPMKGHSHVYWYRQLPEEGLKFMVYLQKENIIDESGMPKERFSAEFPKEGPSILRIQQVVRGDSAAYFCASSIGVSGSPLHFGNGTRLTVT.

V usage is TRBV7-2 and J usage is TRBJ1-5; D gene unclear. This CDR3 spans 13 amino acids. Trimming left V 3 bases short and J 5 bases short, with 8 bases between. The germline CDR1 and CDR2 sequences are SGHTA and FQGNSA. The DNA of the CDR3 is TGTGCCAGCAGCTTTGAGGGCCATCAGCCCCAGCATTTT. It is translated as CASSFEGHQPQHF.

The chain is built from TRBV11-2 and TRBJ2-2; TRBD1 matches at 9 bases. Germline V gives CDR1 SGHAT, CDR2 FQNNGV. With 1 base clipped from V and 8 bases from J, the junction kept 14 bases outside the gene matches. CDR3 size: 18 residues. DNA of the CDR3: TGTGCCAGCAGCTTAGGCGGCCCGGGACAGGGACCTCGTGGGGAGCTGTTTTTT. The encoded protein is CASSLGGPGQGPRGELFF.

This chain links TRBV4-1 with TRBJ1-1, with D uncertain. The V and J ends lost 4 bases and 2 bases respectively, with 20 bases between them. The CDR3 is 17 residues long. Looked up from germline, CDR1 is MGHRA and CDR2 is YSYEKL. For the CDR3, the DNA is TGCGCCAGCAGCCCCCGGAGCTTGAGGGAGAATAACACTGAAGCTTTCTTT. Amino acids: CASSPRSLRENNTEAFF.

The CDR3 reads CASRDGDTQYF. The CDR3 DNA reads TGTGCCAGCAGGGACGGAGATACGCAGTATTTT. This chain connects TRBV2 to TRBJ2-3, with no clear D. CDR3 size: 11 residues. V gave up 6 bases and J gave up 5 bases, with 6 bases separating them. The V gene's germline CDR1 is SNHLY and CDR2 FYNNEI.

This chain links TRBV15 with TRBJ2-2, with TRBD2 identical over 8 bases. This CDR3 is built from 19 residues. Germline trimming cut 0 bases from V and 2 bases from J; bases unmatched to any gene: 11. Per the germline V gene, CDR1 is LNHNV and CDR2 is YYDKDF (reference sequence). In DNA, the CDR3 is TGTGCCACCAGCAGAGAGTTTCTGTTTAGCGGGACAAACACCGGGGAGCTGTTTTTT. Amino acids: CATSREFLFSGTNTGELFF.

In this sample, this clone turned up a few times. The chain couples TRBV7-2 to TRBJ1-2; 10 nucleotides line up with TRBD1. This CDR3 has 15 amino acids. Trimming took 5 bases from V and 8 from J; bases not matched to a gene: 11. The germline CDR1 and CDR2 sequences are SGHTA and FQGNSA. The CDR3 loop is CASSRIDRGPWGYTF. DNA for the CDR3: TGTGCCAGCAGCCGTATCGACAGGGGGCCTTGGGGCTACACCTTC.

The rearrangement joins TRBV18 to TRBJ2-5, with TRBD1 matching 9 bases. Germline assignment: CDR1 KGHSH and CDR2 LQKENI. This CDR3 comprises 15 residues. After removal of 6 bases from V and 2 bases from J, the junction contained 7 bases not matched to a gene. The CDR3 nucleotides are TGTGCCAGCTCGCCAGGACAGGGGTCTCAAGAGACCCAGTACTTC. Its protein product is CASSPGQGSQETQYF.

The chain is built from TRBV10-2 and TRBJ1-5; TRBD1 matches at 9 bases. V lost 6 bases to trimming and J lost 2 bases; unmatched junction nucleotides: 11. This CDR3 has 17 amino acids. Looked up from germline, CDR1 is WSHSY and CDR2 is SAAADI. CDR3 region: CASRPHRQGVGNQPQHF. DNA of the CDR3: TGCGCCAGCAGGCCCCATCGACAGGGGGTGGGCAATCAGCCCCAGCATTTT.

This clone appeared a single time. The chain has TRBV5-1 and TRBJ1-3; D is possibly TRBD1 (6 bases). Germline V gene data show CDR1 as SGHRS and CDR2 as YFSETQ. The CDR3 loop spans 15 amino acids. Trimming removed 0 bases at V and 5 bases at J, with 12 bases between. DNA of the CDR3: TGCGCCAGCAGCTTGGAAGTTACAGGGAGAAACACCATATATTTT. It translates to CASSLEVTGRNTIYF.

This clone was seen a single time. The chain recombines TRBV6-5 with TRBJ1-2; unclear D gene. Trimming pared 0 bases from V and 5 bases from J, leaving 4 bases between. The CDR3 runs to 12 residues. Looked up from germline, CDR1 is MNHEY and CDR2 is SVGAGI. CDR3 residues: CASSYSIYGYTF. The CDR3 DNA is TGTGCCAGCAGTTACTCGATTTATGGCTACACCTTC.

V and J are TRBV10-1 and TRBJ2-7; 10 bases agree with TRBD1. V was clipped by 6 bases and J by 3 bases; unmatched bases: 14. The CDR3 is 17 residues long. Germline assignment: CDR1 WNHNN and CDR2 SYGVQD (reference sequence). This CDR3 is CASRNRGTGECIYEQYF. The CDR3 nucleotides read TGCGCCAGCAGAAATAGAGGGACAGGGGAATGTATCTACGAGCAGTACTTC.

The chain is built from TRBV5-1 and TRBJ1-1; no clear D. The CDR3 spans 13 residues. V lost 4 bases, J lost 1 base, and 8 bases lay in between. The germline V gene has CDR1 SGHRS and CDR2 YFSETQ. CDR3 bases: TGCGCCAGCAGCCCACCTAAGAACACTGAAGCTTTCTTT. It translates to CASSPPKNTEAFF.

This clone showed up just a few times. The V gene is TRBV7-2, the J gene TRBJ1-4; D uncertain. The CDR3 sequence is 13 residues long. Looked up from germline, CDR1 is SGHTA and CDR2 is FQGNSA. Trimming pared 5 bases from V and 8 bases from J, leaving 12 bases between. CDR3 in DNA: TGTGCCAGCAGCGTCCCCGGTGGGGAAAAACTGTTTTTT. Translating it yields CASSVPGGEKLFF.

V is TRBV18 and J is TRBJ2-5, with D perhaps TRBD2 (5 bases). Trimming removed 2 bases from V and 4 bases from J, with 5 bases in between. Germline assignment: CDR1 KGHSH and CDR2 LQKENI. This CDR3 comprises 12 residues. The chain's CDR3 is CASSPEGETQYF. CDR3 DNA sequence: TGTGCCAGCTCACCAGAGGGAGAGACCCAGTACTTC.

The chain is built from TRBV15 and TRBJ2-3; D not certain. Deletions cut 7 bases from V and 5 bases from J, with 10 bases between. Germline-derived CDR1 and CDR2 are LNHNV and YYDKDF (reference sequence). There are 12 residues in the CDR3. This CDR3 reads CATKYRGDTQYF. Here the CDR3 DNA reads TGTGCCACCAAATATCGAGGAGATACGCAGTATTTT.

This clone was seen a single time. The chain couples TRBV14 to TRBJ2-7; TRBD2 aligns across 7 bases. CDR1 is SGHDN and CDR2 is FVKESK in the germline V gene. This CDR3 comprises 18 residues. The V gene end was trimmed by 4 bases and the J gene end by 0 bases; junction bases not matched to a gene: 15. Here the CDR3 DNA reads TGTGCCAGCAGCCGTTGGGCGGTCGGGAGGCCCTACTCCTACGAGCAGTACTTC. Its protein product is CASSRWAVGRPYSYEQYF.

This clone was counted only a few times. The chain has TRBV10-3 and TRBJ2-4; no firm D call. Looked up from germline, CDR1 is ENHRY and CDR2 is SYGVKD. This CDR3 contains 12 residues. V lost 10 bases to trimming and J lost 10 bases, with 17 bases between them. CDR3: CATRPDLGIQYF. CDR3 in DNA: TGTGCCACAAGACCCGACTTAGGAATTCAGTACTTC.

The V gene is TRBV7-3, the J gene TRBJ1-1, with no clear D. Germline CDR1 reads SGHTA; CDR2 reads FQGTGA. V was cut by 6 bases and J by 1 base, with 9 bases left in between. The CDR3 is 13 residues long. The CDR3 DNA is TGTGCCAGCAGACTCACACAGAACACTGAAGCTTTCTTT. It specifies CASRLTQNTEAFF.